The 32 T cell receptor beta chains below come from one sample, sequenced in a study of T-cell reconstitution after alpha-beta-depleted transplantation in children (dated by TCRdb to the mid-2010s). Library method: PCR. The data were produced on an Illumina HiSeq 2500. To normalize quantification of the TCRbeta repertoire, the TCR libraries were built with molecular barcoding that relied on unique molecular identifiers. TCRdb's own reprocessing of the public reads used fastp at Q25 and MiXCR and kept productive beta chains. CDR3 protein duplicates are merged, each entry listing the most common genes and DNA. The sample table lists about 420,000 distinct CDR3 sequences, 16% of them with a count of one. The ten biggest clones cover 29% of the sample. The treatment or condition tag for this specimen amounts to: allogeneic hematopoietic cell transplantation with graft depleted of TCRalphabeta T cells and CD19 B cells.

This material consisted of PBMCs, mostly from graft donor cells, taken 360 days after TCRalphabeta/CD19-depleted stem cell transplant. The receptors stem from a boy less than two years old who had a stem cell transplant for Wiskott-Aldrich syndrome, so the T cells may come from the graft donor.

This clonotype turned up a few times. The chain carries TRBV7-2 and TRBJ2-2; D is unclear. The V end was cut by 2 bases, the J end by 6 bases, with 13 bases between. Germline V gene sequence: CDR1 SGHTA, CDR2 FQGNSA. CDR3 length: 15 residues. The CDR3 spells CASSLSRFRAGELFF. CDR3 nucleotide sequence: TGTGCCAGCAGCTTATCCAGGTTCCGCGCCGGGGAGCTGTTTTTT.

The rearrangement joins TRBV6-5 to TRBJ2-7, with 11 bases lining up with TRBD2. CDR1 MNHEY and CDR2 SVGAGI come from the germline V gene. The CDR3 loop spans 18 amino acids. The V gene end was trimmed by 0 bases and the J gene end by 0 bases; junction bases not matched to a gene: 7. The CDR3 sequence is CASSYSALAGGSSYEQYF. The CDR3 DNA follows: TGTGCCAGCAGTTACTCTGCCTTAGCGGGAGGGAGCTCCTACGAGCAGTACTTC.

This clonotype was detected ten times or more. The V gene is TRBV10-3, the J gene TRBJ2-5; no clear D gene. CDR1 is ENHRY and CDR2 is SYGVKD in the germline V gene. Between the trimmed V and J ends, which lost 3 bases and 1 base, there was a span of 9 bases. This CDR3 comprises 14 residues. Written as DNA, the CDR3 is TGTGCCATCAGTGAAGGGCAGTTCCAAGAGACCCAGTACTTC. Protein product: CAISEGQFQETQYF.

The rearrangement links TRBV20-1 to TRBJ2-1, with D perhaps TRBD2 (6 bases). V was cut by 6 bases and J by 0 bases, with 15 bases left in between. The CDR3 totals 15 residues. CDR1 and CDR2 (germline): DFQATT, SNEGSKA (reference sequence). For the CDR3, the DNA is TGCAGTGCCGATTTTAGCGGTAGCTCCTACAATGAGCAGTTCTTC. It is translated as CSADFSGSSYNEQFF.

This clonotype was picked up many times. J is TRBJ2-1 and V is TRBV24-1; 9 bases map to TRBD1. The J segment lost 7 bases and the V segment lost 7 bases, leaving 7 bases of the junction unmatched. CDR1 is KGHDR and CDR2 is SFDVKD in the germline V gene. The CDR3 runs to 14 residues. CDR3 amino acids: CATSRTGAVNEQFF. The CDR3, as DNA: TGTGCCACCAGCAGGACAGGGGCGGTAAATGAGCAGTTCTTC.

This clonotype was found a few times. The chain links TRBV3-1 to TRBJ2-7; D possibly corresponds to TRBD1 (6 bases). The CDR3 is 15 amino acids. V lost 2 bases and J lost 3, with 14 bases in between. Germline V CDR1 and CDR2: LGHDT, YNNKEL (reference sequence). The CDR3 here is CASSQSSGTNYEQYF. CDR3 coding DNA: TGTGCCAGCAGCCAAAGCTCCGGGACAAACTACGAGCAGTACTTC.

This sequence joins TRBV10-3 and TRBJ2-5, with no clear D. The CDR3 extends over 14 amino acids. The V and J ends lost 3 bases and 5 bases respectively, with 13 bases between them. Looked up from germline, CDR1 is ENHRY and CDR2 is SYGVKD. The CDR3 region is CAISDGRVGETQYF. CDR3 nucleotides: TGTGCCATCAGTGACGGACGGGTCGGGGAGACCCAGTACTTC.

This clonotype was seen just once. The V and J genes are TRBV7-2 and TRBJ2-5; a weak D match, TRBD1 (8 bases). Germline lookup yields CDR1 SGHTA and CDR2 FQGNSA. Trimming left V 5 bases short and J 2 bases short, with 15 bases between. The CDR3 length is 15 residues. CDR3 nucleotides: TGTGCCAGCAGCGGGGGGGGACAGGCACAAGAGACCCAGTACTTC. As protein: CASSGGGQAQETQYF.

This clonotype was counted many times. The rearrangement joins TRBV5-1 to TRBJ2-7; D might be TRBD2 (5 bases). Germline lookup yields CDR1 SGHRS and CDR2 YFSETQ. V was cut by 4 bases and J by 0 bases, with 17 bases left in between. The CDR3 covers 16 residues. This chain's CDR3 is CASSPEAAFPSYEQYF. CDR3 bases: TGCGCCAGCAGCCCGGAAGCGGCTTTTCCCTCCTACGAGCAGTACTTC. The full variable domain, its missing parts supplied by reference TRBV5-1 and TRBJ2-7, is KAGVTQTPRYLIKTRGQQVTLSCSPISGHRSVSWYQQTPGQGLQFLFEYFSETQRNKGNFPGRFSGRQFSNSRSEMNVSTLELGDSALYLCASSPEAAFPSYEQYFGPGTRLTVT.

A few counts support this clonotype. This chain links TRBV11-2 with TRBJ1-5; D is undetermined. This CDR3 has 13 residues. The V and J ends lost 2 bases and 9 bases respectively, with 11 bases between them. CDR1 SGHAT and CDR2 FQNNGV come from the germline V gene. The DNA of the CDR3 is TGTGCCAGCAGCTTAACCGCTACTAGGCCCCAGCATTTT. Translated, it gives CASSLTATRPQHF. Combining the CDR3 with reference TRBV11-2 and TRBJ1-5 gives the whole variable domain EAGVAQSPRYKIIEKRQSVAFWCNPISGHATLYWYQQILGQGPKLLIQFQNNGVVDDSQLPKDRFSAERLKGVDSTLKIQPAKLEDSAVYLCASSLTATRPQHFGDGTRLSIL.

In its sample, this clonotype was seen a few times. This chain connects TRBV20-1 to TRBJ2-5; TRBD2 matches 9 bases. Germline lookup yields CDR1 DFQATT and CDR2 SNEGSKA (reference sequence). V lost 3 bases and J lost 5; bases outside the gene matches: 4. The CDR3 is 13 residues long. The CDR3 DNA reads as TGCAGTGCTAGGTTAGCGGGAGTTGAGACCCAGTACTTC. It is translated as CSARLAGVETQYF.

The chain couples TRBV7-9 to TRBJ2-5, with 8 bases that match TRBD1. The trim removed 4 bases at V and 0 bases at J, leaving 7 bases unmatched. The CDR3 contains 16 residues. Germline values: CDR1 SEHNR, CDR2 FQNEAQ (reference sequence). The CDR3 DNA reads TGTGCCAGCAGCTGGACAGGGAAGAGGTACCAAGAGACCCAGTACTTC. As protein: CASSWTGKRYQETQYF.

The table lists this clonotype with a few counts. J is TRBJ2-1 and V is TRBV2; TRBD1 agrees at 8 bases. Germline V gives CDR1 SNHLY, CDR2 FYNNEI. The trim removed 5 bases at V and 2 bases at J, leaving 8 bases unmatched. The CDR3 extends over 16 amino acids. CDR3 sequence: CASSRDRGKAYNEQFF. In nucleotides, the CDR3 is TGTGCCAGCAGTAGAGACAGGGGTAAGGCCTACAATGAGCAGTTCTTC.

This chain uses TRBV24-1 with TRBJ2-2; D remains ambiguous. CDR1 is KGHDR, CDR2 SFDVKD, per germline. The CDR3 contains 15 residues. The germline V and J ends were trimmed by 6 bases and 5 bases, with 15 bases remaining between them. CDR3 region: CATSRTASRTGELFF. CDR3 bases: TGTGCCACCAGTCGTACAGCTAGTCGAACCGGGGAGCTGTTTTTT.

This chain links TRBV19 with TRBJ2-7, with 9 bases fitting TRBD1. The V gene's germline CDR1 is LNHDA and CDR2 SQIVND (reference sequence). After removal of 5 bases from V and 3 bases from J, the junction contained 11 bases not matched to a gene. The CDR3 has 16 amino acids. CDR3 region: CASSSGQGGQGYEQYF. DNA for the CDR3: TGTGCCAGTAGTTCGGGCCAAGGGGGACAGGGCTACGAGCAGTACTTC.

Only a few counts were recorded for this clonotype. The chain combines TRBV7-9 with TRBJ2-3, with D perhaps matching TRBD2 (7 bases). Germline V gives CDR1 SEHNR, CDR2 FQNEAQ (reference sequence). Trimming left V 8 bases short and J 8 bases short, with 26 bases between. There are 16 residues in the CDR3. The CDR3 DNA sequence: TGTGCCAGCCGGGCGGGGGCGGGGTTAGAGATGGGTACGCAGTATTTT. The encoded protein is CASRAGAGLEMGTQYF.

The J gene is TRBJ2-3, the V gene TRBV5-5, with 8 positions matching TRBD1. This CDR3 spans 15 amino acids. Germline CDR1 is SGHKS and CDR2 is YYEKEE (reference sequence). J gave up 2 bases and V 4 bases, and 6 bases lay outside the gene matches. CDR3 loop: CASSGRTGFTDTQYF. In nucleotides, the CDR3 is TGTGCCAGCAGCGGTAGGACAGGGTTCACAGATACGCAGTATTTT.

The rearrangement joins TRBV6-1 to TRBJ1-4; the D is unclear. The V end was cut by 1 base, the J end by 8 bases, with 14 bases between. The germline V gene encodes CDR1 MNHNS and CDR2 SASEGT. The CDR3 is 15 amino acids. The DNA of the CDR3 is TGTGCCAGCAGTGAAGTCCTTACTATAGGGGAAAAACTGTTTTTT. Amino acid sequence: CASSEVLTIGEKLFF.

This clonotype showed up just a few times. The V gene is TRBV6-5, the J gene TRBJ2-5, with D possibly matching TRBD1 (6 bases). Deletions cut 7 bases from V and 3 bases from J, with 9 bases between. Germline V CDR1 and CDR2: MNHEY, SVGAGI. This CDR3 has 12 amino acids. The CDR3 bases are TGTGCCAGCAAGCACAGGGAAGAGACCCAGTACTTC. Its translation is CASKHREETQYF.

V usage is TRBV7-8 and J usage is TRBJ2-1; 9 bases line up with TRBD2. The trim removed 5 bases at V and 8 bases at J, leaving 10 bases unmatched. The CDR3 contains 15 residues. Germline-derived CDR1 and CDR2 are SGHVS and FQNEAQ. The CDR3 sequence: CASSTVSGRLYEQFF. CDR3 sequence (DNA): TGTGCCAGCAGCACCGTTAGCGGGAGATTATATGAGCAGTTCTTC. The full variable domain, with the rest looked up from reference TRBV7-8 and TRBJ2-1, is GAGVSQSPRYKVAKRGQDVALRCDPISGHVSLFWYQQALGQGPEFLTYFQNEAQLDKSGLPSDRFFAERPEGSVSTLKIQRTQQEDSAVYLCASSTVSGRLYEQFFGPGTRLTVL.

The chain couples TRBV7-2 to TRBJ2-7; no clear D. The CDR3 is made up of 12 amino acids. Germline lookup yields CDR1 SGHTA and CDR2 FQGNSA. V dropped 5 bases and J dropped 1 base, with 6 bases sitting between them. This CDR3 reads CASSTQSYEQYF. The DNA of the CDR3 is TGTGCCAGCAGCACCCAGTCCTACGAGCAGTACTTC. The full variable domain, rest sourced from reference TRBV7-2 and TRBJ2-7, is GAGVSQSPSNKVTEKGKDVELRCDPISGHTALYWYRQSLGQGLEFLIYFQGNSAPDKSGLPSDRFSAERTGGSVSTLTIQRTQQEDSAVYLCASSTQSYEQYFGPGTRLTVT.

This clonotype appeared once. The V call is TRBV18, the J call TRBJ2-3, with D perhaps assigned TRBD1 or TRBD2 (6 bases each). Germline loops: CDR1 KGHSH, CDR2 LQKENI. The CDR3 loop spans 16 amino acids. V shed 5 bases and J shed 4 bases, with 19 bases lying between them. The CDR3 DNA sequence: TGTGCCAGCTCAACTACAGGGAGGTCGCTATCAGATACGCAGTATTTT. Translating gives CASSTTGRSLSDTQYF. Based on the CDR3 plus reference TRBV18 and TRBJ2-3, the full variable domain is NAGVMQNPRHLVRRRGQEARLRCSPMKGHSHVYWYRQLPEEGLKFMVYLQKENIIDESGMPKERFSAEFPKEGPSILRIQQVVRGDSAAYFCASSTTGRSLSDTQYFGPGTRLTVL.

The rearrangement links TRBV20-1 to TRBJ2-3; possibly TRBD2 for D (6 bases). This CDR3 contains 12 residues. V gave up 1 base and J gave up 4 bases, with 6 bases separating them. CDR1 DFQATT and CDR2 SNEGSKA come from the germline V gene (reference sequence). The DNA of the CDR3 is TGCAGTGCTAGAGGGGAGGCAGATACGCAGTATTTT. It encodes CSARGEADTQYF.

In its sample, this clonotype was seen once. This chain joins TRBV18 and TRBJ2-7; D is perhaps TRBD1 or TRBD2 (5 bases each). The CDR3 covers 13 residues. V was cut by 0 bases and J by 6 bases, with 9 bases left in between. Germline V gene lookup returns CDR1 KGHSH and CDR2 LQKENI. CDR3: CASSPPGPIEQYF. The CDR3 DNA reads as TGTGCCAGCTCACCACCGGGACCCATCGAGCAGTACTTC.

V usage is TRBV15 and J usage is TRBJ2-7; 7 bases map to TRBD1. The CDR3 loop spans 16 amino acids. J gave up 0 bases and V 3 bases, and 8 bases lay outside the gene matches. CDR1 is LNHNV and CDR2 is YYDKDF in the germline V gene (reference sequence). CDR3 DNA sequence: TGTGCCACCAGCAGGGCCCCCAGGGGGTCCTCCTACGAGCAGTACTTC. Encoded protein: CATSRAPRGSSYEQYF.

This clonotype was seen a handful of times. The chain links TRBV7-9 to TRBJ1-4, with 7 bases fitting TRBD1. V shed 4 bases, J shed 6 bases, and the junction held 8 bases outside the gene matches. CDR1 is SEHNR and CDR2 is FQNEAQ in the germline V gene (reference sequence). This CDR3 is built from 15 residues. CDR3 region: CASSSLGGADEKLFF. The CDR3 DNA follows: TGTGCCAGCAGCTCCCTAGGGGGCGCGGATGAAAAACTGTTTTTT.

J is TRBJ2-2 and V is TRBV11-2, with D perhaps matching TRBD2 (5 bases). The V and J ends lost 5 bases and 4 bases respectively, with 20 bases between them. CDR1 SGHAT and CDR2 FQNNGV come from the germline V gene. The CDR3 spans 17 residues. As DNA, the CDR3 is TGTGCCAGCAGCCATGCCCGGTGGCGGGCGGTCACCGGGGAGCTGTTTTTT. It translates to CASSHARWRAVTGELFF.

V and J are TRBV15 and TRBJ2-1; 10 nucleotides line up with TRBD2. Germline CDR1 reads LNHNV; CDR2 reads YYDKDF (reference sequence). CDR3 length: 19 amino acids. The ends lost 1 base at V and 5 bases at J; junction bases unmatched: 14. The CDR3 DNA follows: TGTGCCACCAGCAGAGTCCCTCGGTTCCTAGCGGGAGAGAACAATGAGCAGTTCTTC. Translating gives CATSRVPRFLAGENNEQFF.

V gene TRBV5-1 combines with J gene TRBJ2-1; the match to TRBD2 covers 11 bases. Germline values: CDR1 SGHRS, CDR2 YFSETQ. The trim removed 3 bases at V and 8 bases at J, leaving 16 bases unmatched. The CDR3 covers 18 residues. CDR3 amino acids: CASSYTSGLSGRGDEQFF. The CDR3 DNA follows: TGCGCCAGCAGCTATACCTCCGGACTTAGCGGGAGGGGGGATGAGCAGTTCTTC.

This clonotype turned up a few times. This rearrangement joins TRBV15 to TRBJ2-7, with TRBD1 as a possible D gene (5 bases). Germline V lookup: CDR1 LNHNV, CDR2 YYDKDF (reference sequence). V lost 1 base and J 4 bases, leaving 17 bases between the germline ends. The CDR3 spans 16 residues. CDR3: CATSRVWGLKVYEQYF. The CDR3 nucleotides read TGTGCCACCAGCAGAGTTTGGGGCCTGAAGGTTTACGAGCAGTACTTC. Drawing the rest from reference TRBV15 and TRBJ2-7, the complete variable domain is DAMVIQNPRYQVTQFGKPVTLSCSQTLNHNVMYWYQQKSSQAPKLLFHYYDKDFNNEADTPDNFQSRRPNTSFCFLDIRSPGLGDTAMYLCATSRVWGLKVYEQYFGPGTRLTVT.

This clonotype was recorded a few times. The gene calls are TRBV5-1 and TRBJ2-5, with TRBD1 as a possible D gene (5 bases). V was clipped by 0 bases and J by 2 bases, with 11 bases between them. Looked up from germline, CDR1 is SGHRS and CDR2 is YFSETQ. There are 15 residues in the CDR3. In DNA form, the CDR3 reads TGCGCCAGCAGCTTGGATCCAGGACAACAAGAGACCCAGTACTTC. Translated: CASSLDPGQQETQYF.

This clonotype was observed a handful of times. The chain is built from TRBV4-1 and TRBJ2-7; 10 positions agree with TRBD2. Germline V gene lookup returns CDR1 MGHRA and CDR2 YSYEKL. V was clipped by 1 base and J by 1 base; unmatched bases: 7. This CDR3 region has 17 residues. The CDR3 region has the DNA TGCGCCAGCAGCCAAGCGTCGCTAGCGGGGGTTTCCTACGAGCAGTACTTC. Translating gives CASSQASLAGVSYEQYF.